These 31 T cell receptor beta chains originate from one sample sequenced in a study of regulatory T cells in long-lasting Graves disease. Researchers made TCR beta libraries by using iRepertoire HTBI primers and running Arm-PCR on CDR3 regions. Using its own MiXCR run on the multiplex PCR reads, TCRdb lists one record per CDR3 protein. The sample holds 200,000 to 250,000 distinct CDR3 sequences, 20% seen once. Time point indicated: newly diagnosed GD, antithyroid drugs for less than 3 months. TCR sequences were obtained from RNA taken from PBMCs. The sequenced sample was peripheral blood mononuclear cells (PBMCs), obtained at new diagnosis, from a patient treated with antithyroid drugs. These receptor sequences come from a female donor with Graves disease.

About this clonotype: This may be a read error, as it is one base from a much larger clone. The chain combines TRBV6-9 with TRBJ2-3; 7 bases match TRBD2. Germline-derived CDR1 and CDR2 are MNHGY and SVAAGI. This CDR3 contains 13 residues. CDR3 amino acids: CASGYGLVDTQYF. CDR3 nucleotides: TGTGCCAGCGGTTACGGACTAGTTGATACGCAGTATTTT.

This clonotype was seen more than once but under ten times. For the CDR3, the DNA is TGTGCCAGCAGCGGAGGAGTCCCTAACTATGGCTACACCTTC. Protein sequence: CASSGGVPNYGYTF. The chain combines TRBV6-1 with TRBJ1-2; D call uncertain. This CDR3 contains 14 residues. V was clipped by 6 bases and J by 0 bases, with 11 bases between them. CDR1 is MNHNS and CDR2 is SASEGT in the germline V gene.

This clonotype was observed a few times. The CDR3 DNA is TGTGCCAGCTCACCAGTGAGGGTAAGGACTGAAGCTTTCTTT. Translating gives CASSPVRVRTEAFF. The V and J genes are TRBV18 and TRBJ1-1, with D unresolved. Germline CDR1 KGHSH, CDR2 LQKENI. The length of the CDR3 is 14 residues. Trimming took 2 bases from V and 5 from J, leaving 12 bases between them. Drawing the rest from reference TRBV18 and TRBJ1-1, the complete variable domain is NAGVMQNPRHLVRRRGQEARLRCSPMKGHSHVYWYRQLPEEGLKFMVYLQKENIIDESGMPKERFSAEFPKEGPSILRIQQVVRGDSAAYFCASSPVRVRTEAFFGQGTRLTVV.

The chain carries TRBV12-3 or TRBV12-4 and TRBJ1-3, with D maybe TRBD1 (5 bases). The CDR3 loop spans 14 amino acids. V was shortened by 3 bases and J by 4 bases, with 10 bases between the two germline ends. The CDR3 loop reads CASSFGGGGNTIYF. The DNA of the CDR3 is TGTGCCAGCAGTTTTGGGGGAGGAGGAAACACCATATATTTT.

The sample holds many counts of this clonotype. The genes are TRBV7-9 and TRBJ1-1; D unresolved. CDR1 is SEHNR and CDR2 is FQNEAQ in the germline V gene (reference sequence). The CDR3 spans 13 residues. V lost 6 bases to trimming and J lost 4 bases, with 12 bases between them. The CDR3 sequence: CASSPVWSTEAFF. The CDR3 DNA follows: TGTGCCAGCAGTCCTGTTTGGAGCACTGAAGCTTTCTTT.

This clonotype showed up many times. The chain couples TRBV10-3 to TRBJ1-3; 9 bases fit TRBD1. J lost 1 base, V lost 6 bases, and 1 base had no gene match. CDR1 is ENHRY, CDR2 SYGVKD, per germline. The CDR3 runs to 14 residues. The DNA for the CDR3 is TGTGCCATCAGCGGGACAGGGTCTGGAAACACCATATATTTT. It specifies CAISGTGSGNTIYF.

This clonotype showed up many times. The chain employs TRBV11-2 and TRBJ2-2, with 8 nucleotides matching TRBD1. Germline trimming cut 5 bases from V and 8 bases from J; bases unmatched to any gene: 10. Germline CDR1 SGHAT, CDR2 FQNNGV. The CDR3 runs 15 residues. The CDR3 spells CASSPLQGANGELFF. CDR3 coding DNA: TGTGCCAGCAGCCCACTTCAGGGGGCGAATGGGGAGCTGTTTTTT.

In this sample, this clonotype turned up many times. The chain employs TRBV2 and TRBJ2-2; D may correspond to TRBD1 or TRBD2 (5 bases each). The CDR3 consists of 15 residues. Looked up from germline, CDR1 is SNHLY and CDR2 is FYNNEI. V was pared by 2 bases and J by 6 bases, with 13 bases between. The CDR3 DNA reads as TGTGCCAGCAGTGAATTGGGGGTGAGAGCCGGGGAGCTGTTTTTT. Encoded protein: CASSELGVRAGELFF.

This chain connects TRBV10-3 to TRBJ1-1, with 8 bases that match TRBD1. After removal of 10 bases from V and 1 base from J, the junction contained 2 bases not matched to a gene. Per the germline V gene, CDR1 is ENHRY and CDR2 is SYGVKD. The CDR3 loop spans 12 amino acids. CDR3: CATDRGNTEAFF. For the CDR3, the DNA is TGTGCCACCGACAGGGGGAACACTGAAGCTTTCTTT.

Worth noting for this clonotype: One end of the junction varies from germline; a read error may be responsible. The V gene is TRBV6-1, the J gene TRBJ1-5; 10 positions agree with TRBD1. The germline V gene has CDR1 MNHNS and CDR2 SASEGT. The CDR3 is made up of 18 amino acids. The CDR3 spells CAISEYSIGQGENQPQHF. The CDR3 DNA reads TGTGCCATCAGTGAATATTCGATAGGACAGGGGGAGAATCAGCCCCAGCATTTT.

This clonotype came up a few times. A much larger clone differs from this one at a single base, so this may be a read error. V gene TRBV12-3 or TRBV12-4 combines with J gene TRBJ2-1; 7 bases are a match to TRBD1. This CDR3 spans 16 amino acids. Here the CDR3 reads CASSLRLGGSCNEQFF. The CDR3 coding sequence is TGTGCCAGCAGTTTACGTCTAGGGGGCTCCTGCAATGAGCAGTTCTTC.

About this clonotype itself: This may come from a read error, since a much larger clone is one base off. V gene TRBV15 combines with J gene TRBJ2-1, with TRBD1 identical over 9 bases. The germline gives CDR1 LNHNV, CDR2 YYDKDF (reference sequence). This CDR3 region has 17 residues. The V and J ends lost 0 bases and 10 bases, in that order; junction bases with no gene match: 13. The CDR3, as DNA: TGTGCCACCAGCAGAGAGCTCGCCGGGACAGGGAGTGGGGAGCAGTTCTTC. This sequence encodes CATSRELAGTGSGEQFF.

This clonotype was picked up a small number of times. Given a much more abundant clone one base away, this may be a read error. The gene calls are TRBV20-1 and TRBJ2-5, with TRBD1 matching 9 bases. Germline CDR1 and CDR2: DFQATT and SNEGSKA (reference sequence). The CDR3 is 13 amino acids. In DNA form, the CDR3 reads TGCAGTGCTACGACAGGGGGGTTGGAGATCCAGTACTTC. This translates into CSATTGGLEIQYF.

This clonotype was seen repeatedly, ten times or more. J is TRBJ2-3 and V is TRBV5-6; D tentatively reads TRBD1 or TRBD2 (6 bases each). CDR1 is SGHDT and CDR2 is YYEEEE in the germline V gene. This CDR3 comprises 16 residues. The V gene lost 2 bases and the J gene lost 5 bases, with 18 bases spanning the gap. CDR3 region: CASSFTGQWGGDTQYF. Here the CDR3 DNA reads TGTGCCAGCAGCTTTACCGGACAGTGGGGAGGAGATACGCAGTATTTT.

The chain joins TRBV29-1 to TRBJ1-1, with a weak D call TRBD1 (6 bases). From germline, CDR1 is SQVTM and CDR2 ANQGSEA. The CDR3 loop spans 14 amino acids. V shed 4 bases and J shed 3 bases, with 15 bases lying between them. The CDR3 loop is CSVAWQGSDTEAFF. The CDR3 DNA follows: TGCAGCGTTGCTTGGCAGGGGAGTGACACTGAAGCTTTCTTT. The variable domain in full, completed from reference TRBV29-1 and TRBJ1-1, reads SAVISQKPSRDICQRGTSLTIQCQVDSQVTMMFWYRQQPGQSLTLIATANQGSEATYESGFVIDKFPISRPNLTFSTLTVSNMSPEDSSIYLCSVAWQGSDTEAFFGQGTRLTVV.

Only a few counts were recorded for this clonotype. The gene calls are TRBV7-9 and TRBJ2-7, with 8 positions matching TRBD1. Germline loops: CDR1 SEHNR, CDR2 FQNEAQ (reference sequence). The trim removed 4 bases at V and 3 bases at J, leaving 5 bases unmatched. This CDR3 spans 14 amino acids. Written as DNA, the CDR3 is TGTGCCAGCAGCTCCAACGACAGGGGCTACGAGCAGTACTTC. This codes for CASSSNDRGYEQYF.

This clonotype was seen at least ten times. The rearrangement uses TRBV4-2 and TRBJ2-7; D is unclear. Germline CDR1 LGHNA, CDR2 YNFKEQ. This CDR3 contains 14 residues. The V gene lost 1 base and the J gene lost 1 base, with 8 bases spanning the gap. CDR3 in amino acids: CASSQGGDSYEQYF. The CDR3 coding sequence is TGTGCCAGCAGCCAAGGGGGTGATTCCTACGAGCAGTACTTC.

This clonotype came up many times. The chain is built from TRBV28 and TRBJ2-2; D gene unclear. The CDR3 runs to 12 residues. V lost 5 bases, J lost 2 bases, and 3 bases lay in between. Per the germline V gene, CDR1 is MDHEN and CDR2 is SYDVKM. In DNA form, the CDR3 reads TGTGCCAGCAGTCATAACACCGGGGAGCTGTTTTTT. This gives the protein CASSHNTGELFF.

The table lists this clonotype with many counts. The rearrangement links TRBV11-3 to TRBJ2-4, with D unresolved. The germline CDR1 and CDR2 sequences are SGHNT and YENEEA. The CDR3 covers 13 residues. The V and J ends lost 9 bases and 5 bases respectively, with 14 bases between them. This CDR3 is CASQLGGENIQYF. CDR3 nucleotides: TGTGCCAGTCAACTGGGCGGAGAAAACATTCAGTACTTC.

This clonotype was observed at least ten times. V gene TRBV27 combines with J gene TRBJ2-7; 16 bases line up with TRBD2. There are 15 residues in the CDR3. From germline, CDR1 is MNHEY and CDR2 SMNVEV (reference sequence). The V gene end was trimmed by 2 bases and the J gene end by 6 bases; junction bases not matched to a gene: 1. The CDR3 loop is CASSLGTSGRGEQYF. In nucleotides, the CDR3 is TGTGCCAGCAGTTTAGGGACTAGCGGGAGGGGCGAGCAGTACTTC.

This sequence joins TRBV2 and TRBJ2-1, with D unresolved. Per the germline V gene, CDR1 is SNHLY and CDR2 is FYNNEI. The CDR3 totals 15 residues. The V end lost 2 bases, the J end lost 4 bases, and 12 bases lay between the germline ends. CDR3: CASSESSFGYNEQFF. The CDR3 nucleotides read TGTGCCAGCAGTGAATCCAGTTTTGGTTACAATGAGCAGTTCTTC.

The chain employs TRBV6-2 or TRBV6-3 and TRBJ2-2, with 9 bases that match TRBD1. This CDR3 is built from 15 residues. Germline lookup yields CDR1 MNHEY and CDR2 SVGEGT. The V segment lost 5 bases and the J segment 3 bases; nucleotides outside the gene matches: 4. In DNA, the CDR3 is TGTGCCAGCAGTCAGGACAGGGGCGACACCGGGGAGCTGTTTTTT. The encoded protein is CASSQDRGDTGELFF.

This clonotype came up once. Possible read error: a much larger clone is one base away. The V call is TRBV6-2 or TRBV6-3, the J call TRBJ1-1; perhaps TRBD1 as D (6 bases). The V gene lost 8 bases and the J gene lost 4 bases, with 14 bases spanning the gap. This CDR3 has 13 residues. Germline CDR1 reads MNHEY; CDR2 reads SVGEGT. CDR3 loop: CASGRTDSTEAFF. Here the CDR3 DNA reads TGTGCCAGCGGTAGGACAGACAGCACTGAAGCTTTCTTT.

This clonotype was detected ten times or more. This chain links TRBV4-3 with TRBJ2-7; tentatively, D is TRBD1 or TRBD2 (6 bases each). CDR1 and CDR2 (germline): LGHNA, YSLEER. The CDR3 length is 16 residues. Between the trimmed V and J ends, which lost 1 base and 4 bases, there was a span of 17 bases. The CDR3 here is CASSQGRGVVQYEQYF. CDR3 bases: TGCGCCAGCAGCCAAGGGAGGGGGGTGGTACAGTACGAGCAGTACTTC.

Regarding this clonotype: A far larger clone is off by one base, so a read error is likely. The chain recombines TRBV2 with TRBJ2-3; TRBD2 matches 7 bases. Germline V gene data show CDR1 as SNHLY and CDR2 as FYNNEI. The CDR3 contains 15 residues. Trimming at V came to 7 bases and at J to 7 bases, leaving 14 bases not matched to a gene. The CDR3 here is CASTRRGESSYTQYF. CDR3 DNA sequence: TGTGCCAGCACCCGCCGGGGGGAGTCATCATATACGCAGTATTTT.

This clonotype was counted ten times or more. The chain is built from TRBV7-6 and TRBJ2-3; D is ambiguous. The CDR3 loop spans 15 amino acids. Germline CDR1 and CDR2: SGHVS and FNYEAQ. Deletions cut 0 bases from V and 1 base from J, with 8 bases between. The CDR3 sequence: CASSLARSGTDTQYF. DNA of the CDR3: TGTGCCAGCAGCTTAGCCCGGTCCGGCACAGATACGCAGTATTTT.

The sample holds many counts of this clonotype. V and J are TRBV7-2 and TRBJ2-5, with D tentatively TRBD2 (6 bases). The germline V gene has CDR1 SGHTA and CDR2 FQGNSA. V lost 5 bases, J lost 2 bases, and 18 bases lay in between. This CDR3 is built from 16 residues. The CDR3 here is CASSPGDETRQETQYF. In DNA form, the CDR3 reads TGTGCCAGCAGCCCGGGAGACGAGACAAGACAAGAGACCCAGTACTTC.

This clonotype was picked up one time. This chain connects TRBV7-3 to TRBJ2-3; TRBD2 matches at 11 bases. Germline lookup yields CDR1 SGHTA and CDR2 FQGTGA. Trimming at V came to 1 base and at J to 5 bases, leaving 11 bases not matched to a gene. The CDR3 consists of 18 residues. The CDR3 DNA is TGTGCCAGCAGCTTAAGGACCCTAGCGGGGGGATTCATAGATACGCAGTATTTT. Translation: CASSLRTLAGGFIDTQYF.

This clonotype was observed at least ten times. The V call is TRBV6-1, the J call TRBJ1-1; weak D call: TRBD1 (5 bases). V lost 5 bases to trimming and J lost 0 bases, with 7 bases between them. Germline CDR1 reads MNHNS; CDR2 reads SASEGT. The CDR3 is made up of 13 amino acids. The CDR3 is CASSRGLNTEAFF. CDR3 nucleotide sequence: TGTGCCAGCAGTAGGGGTTTGAACACTGAAGCTTTCTTT.

There are many counts of this clonotype. This rearrangement joins TRBV6-1 to TRBJ1-5, with 8 bases identical to TRBD1. The germline V gene has CDR1 MNHNS and CDR2 SASEGT. CDR3 length: 14 amino acids. V was pared by 5 bases and J by 3 bases, with 3 bases of the junction left unmatched. DNA of the CDR3: TGTGCCAGCAGTCGGACAGGGATCAATCAGCCCCAGCATTTT. This gives the protein CASSRTGINQPQHF.

Details on this clonotype: Since a much larger clone is just one base distant, this may be a read error. The J gene is TRBJ2-1, the V gene TRBV24-1; D uncertain. This CDR3 region has 14 residues. With 1 base removed from V and 5 bases from J, the gap between germline ends came to 8 bases. Per the germline V gene, CDR1 is KGHDR and CDR2 is SFDVKD. The CDR3, as DNA: TGTGCCACCAGTGATTTTCCTAGTAACAATGAGCAGTTCTTC. Its translation: CATSDFPSNNEQFF.